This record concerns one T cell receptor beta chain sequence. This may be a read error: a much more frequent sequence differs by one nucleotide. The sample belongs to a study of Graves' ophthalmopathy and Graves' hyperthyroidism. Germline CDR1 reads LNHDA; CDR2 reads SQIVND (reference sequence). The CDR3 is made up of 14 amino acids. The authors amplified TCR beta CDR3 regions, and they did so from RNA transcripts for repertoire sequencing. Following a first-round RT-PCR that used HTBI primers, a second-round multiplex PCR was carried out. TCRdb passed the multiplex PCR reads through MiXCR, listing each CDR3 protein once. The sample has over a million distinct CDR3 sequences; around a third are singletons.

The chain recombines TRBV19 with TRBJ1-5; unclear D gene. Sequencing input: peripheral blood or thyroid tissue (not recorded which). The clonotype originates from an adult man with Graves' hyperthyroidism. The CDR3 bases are TGTACCAGTAGTCCGACGAATCTCGGTCAGCCCCAGCATTTT. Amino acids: CTSSPTNLGQPQHF. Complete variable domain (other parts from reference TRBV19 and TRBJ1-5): DGGITQSPKYLFRKEGQNVTLSCEQNLNHDAMYWYRQDPGQGLRLIYYSQIVNDFQKGDIAEGYSVSREKKESFPLTVTSAQKNPTAFYLCTSSPTNLGQPQHFGDGTRLSIL.